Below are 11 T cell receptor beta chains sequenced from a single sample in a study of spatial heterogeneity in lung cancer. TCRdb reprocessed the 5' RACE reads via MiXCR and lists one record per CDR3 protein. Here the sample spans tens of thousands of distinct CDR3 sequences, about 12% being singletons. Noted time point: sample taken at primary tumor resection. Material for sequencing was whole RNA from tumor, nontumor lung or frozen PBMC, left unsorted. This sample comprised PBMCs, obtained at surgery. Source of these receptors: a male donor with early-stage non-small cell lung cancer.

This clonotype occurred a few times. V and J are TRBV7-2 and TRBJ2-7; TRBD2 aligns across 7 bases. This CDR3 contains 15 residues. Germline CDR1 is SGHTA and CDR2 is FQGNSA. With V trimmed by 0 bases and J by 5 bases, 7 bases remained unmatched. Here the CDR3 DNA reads TGTGCCAGCAGCTTAGCGGCGGGAGTGCCCCACGAGCAGTACTTC. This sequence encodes CASSLAAGVPHEQYF. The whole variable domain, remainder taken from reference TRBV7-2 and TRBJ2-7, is GAGVSQSPSNKVTEKGKDVELRCDPISGHTALYWYRQSLGQGLEFLIYFQGNSAPDKSGLPSDRFSAERTGGSVSTLTIQRTQQEDSAVYLCASSLAAGVPHEQYFGPGTRLTVT.

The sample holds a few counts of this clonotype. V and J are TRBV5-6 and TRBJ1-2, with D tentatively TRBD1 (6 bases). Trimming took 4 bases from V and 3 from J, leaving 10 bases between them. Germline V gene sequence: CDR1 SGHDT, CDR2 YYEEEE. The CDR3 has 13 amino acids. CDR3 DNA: TGTGCCAGCAGCAGCGACAGGTACTATGGCTACACCTTC. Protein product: CASSSDRYYGYTF.

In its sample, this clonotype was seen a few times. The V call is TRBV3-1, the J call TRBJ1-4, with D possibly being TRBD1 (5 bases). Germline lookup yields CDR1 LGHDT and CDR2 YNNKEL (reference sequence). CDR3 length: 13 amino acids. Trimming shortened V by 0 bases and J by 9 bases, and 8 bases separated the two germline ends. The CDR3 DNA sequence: TGTGCCAGCAGCCAAGATCCGGGGCAAAAACTGTTTTTT. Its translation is CASSQDPGQKLFF.

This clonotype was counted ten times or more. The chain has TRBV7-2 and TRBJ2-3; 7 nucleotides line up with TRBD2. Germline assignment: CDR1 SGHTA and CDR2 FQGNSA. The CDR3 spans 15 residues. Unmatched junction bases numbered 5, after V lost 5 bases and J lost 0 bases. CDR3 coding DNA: TGTGCCAGCAGCATTAGCGGGCCGAGCACAGATACGCAGTATTTT. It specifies CASSISGPSTDTQYF.

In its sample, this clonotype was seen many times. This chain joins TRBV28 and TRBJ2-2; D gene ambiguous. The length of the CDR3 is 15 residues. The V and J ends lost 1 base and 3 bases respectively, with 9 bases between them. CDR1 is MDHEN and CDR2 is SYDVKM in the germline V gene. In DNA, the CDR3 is TGTGCCAGCAGTTTATCTATGGGATACACCGGGGAGCTGTTTTTT. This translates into CASSLSMGYTGELFF.

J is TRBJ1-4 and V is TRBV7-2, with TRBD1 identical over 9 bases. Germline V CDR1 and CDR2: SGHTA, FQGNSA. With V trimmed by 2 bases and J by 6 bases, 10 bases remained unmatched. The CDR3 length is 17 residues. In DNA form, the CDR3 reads TGTGCCAGCAGCTTACAAGGACCGGGACAGGGACATGAAAAACTGTTTTTT. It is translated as CASSLQGPGQGHEKLFF.

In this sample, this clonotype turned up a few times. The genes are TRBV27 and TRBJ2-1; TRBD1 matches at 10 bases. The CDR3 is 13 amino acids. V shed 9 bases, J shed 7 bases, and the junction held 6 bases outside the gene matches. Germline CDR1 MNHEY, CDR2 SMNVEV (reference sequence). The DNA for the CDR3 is TGTGCCAGTGCCCGGGACAGGGGAAATGAGCAGTTCTTC. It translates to CASARDRGNEQFF.

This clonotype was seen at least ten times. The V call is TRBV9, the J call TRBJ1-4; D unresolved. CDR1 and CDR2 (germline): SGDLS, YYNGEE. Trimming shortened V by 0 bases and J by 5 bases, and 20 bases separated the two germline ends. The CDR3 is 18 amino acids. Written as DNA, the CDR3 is TGTGCCAGCAGCGTAGGTGCGCGAACCGAATCTTTCAATGAAAAACTGTTTTTT. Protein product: CASSVGARTESFNEKLFF.

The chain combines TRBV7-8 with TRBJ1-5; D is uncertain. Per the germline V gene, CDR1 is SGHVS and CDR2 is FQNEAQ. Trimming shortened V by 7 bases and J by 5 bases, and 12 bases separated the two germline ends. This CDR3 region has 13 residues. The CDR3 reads CASNGQMDQPQHF. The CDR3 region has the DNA TGTGCCAGCAACGGGCAGATGGATCAGCCCCAGCATTTT.

CDR3 residues: CASSRLAASSYNEQFF. CDR3 nucleotide sequence: TGTGCCAGCAGTCGACTAGCGGCCAGCTCCTACAATGAGCAGTTCTTC. The chain recombines TRBV28 with TRBJ2-1, with 9 bases lining up with TRBD2. The CDR3 sequence is 16 residues long. V was pared by 5 bases and J by 0 bases, with 5 bases of the junction left unmatched. Germline CDR1 is MDHEN and CDR2 is SYDVKM.

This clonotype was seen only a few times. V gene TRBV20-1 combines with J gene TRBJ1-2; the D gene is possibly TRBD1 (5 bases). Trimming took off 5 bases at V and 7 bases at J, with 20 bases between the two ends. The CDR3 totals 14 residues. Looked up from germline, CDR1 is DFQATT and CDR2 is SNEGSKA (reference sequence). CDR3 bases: TGCAGTGCTGCCCCGGGGGGGGGATTAGGTGGCTACACCTTC. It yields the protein CSAAPGGGLGGYTF.